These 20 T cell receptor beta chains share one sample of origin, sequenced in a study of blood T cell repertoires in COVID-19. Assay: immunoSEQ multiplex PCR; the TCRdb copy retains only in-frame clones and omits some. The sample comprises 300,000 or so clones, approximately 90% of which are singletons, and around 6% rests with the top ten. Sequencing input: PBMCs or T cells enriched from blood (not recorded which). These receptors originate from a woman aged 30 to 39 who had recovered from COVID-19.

The DNA of the CDR3 is TGTGCCACCGAAAAATCGGTTACCTACAATGAGCAGTTCTTC. The encoded protein is CATEKSVTYNEQFF. V and J are TRBV15 and TRBJ2-1; no clear D gene. Germline CDR1 is LNHNV and CDR2 is YYDKDF (reference sequence). This CDR3 spans 14 amino acids. The V and J ends lost 8 bases and 2 bases respectively, with 13 bases between them.

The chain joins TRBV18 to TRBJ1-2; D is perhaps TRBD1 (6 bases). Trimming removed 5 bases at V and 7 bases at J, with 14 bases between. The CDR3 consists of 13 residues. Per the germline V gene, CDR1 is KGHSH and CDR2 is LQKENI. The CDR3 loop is CASSTQGSAGYTF. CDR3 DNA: TGTGCCAGCTCAACTCAGGGGTCGGCTGGCTACACCTTC.

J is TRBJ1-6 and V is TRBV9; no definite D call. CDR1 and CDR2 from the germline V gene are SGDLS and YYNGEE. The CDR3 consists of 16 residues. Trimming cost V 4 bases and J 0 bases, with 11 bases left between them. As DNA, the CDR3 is TGTGCCAGCAGCCTGGAAGGGAGCTCCTATAATTCACCCCTCCACTTT. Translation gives CASSLEGSSYNSPLHF.

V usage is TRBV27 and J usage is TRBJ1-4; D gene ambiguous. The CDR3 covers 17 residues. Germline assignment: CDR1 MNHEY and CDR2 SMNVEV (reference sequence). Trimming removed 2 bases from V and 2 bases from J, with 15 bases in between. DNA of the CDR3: TGTGCCAGCAGTTTAAGACGTTCGGGGTCCACTAATGAAAAACTGTTTTTT. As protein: CASSLRRSGSTNEKLFF.

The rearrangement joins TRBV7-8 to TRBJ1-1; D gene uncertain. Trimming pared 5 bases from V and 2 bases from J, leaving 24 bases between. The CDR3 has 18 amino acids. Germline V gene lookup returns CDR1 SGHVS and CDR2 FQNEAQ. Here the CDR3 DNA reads TGTGCCAGCAGCGACCCGGGGAGGGCCAAGGGCATCAACACTGAAGCTTTCTTT. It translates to CASSDPGRAKGINTEAFF.

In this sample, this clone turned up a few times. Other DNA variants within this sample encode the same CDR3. In DNA, the CDR3 is TGTGCCTGGAGTGTTGGCAGGGGGATCTACGAGCAGTACTTC. This codes for CAWSVGRGIYEQYF. The chain is built from TRBV30 and TRBJ2-7; 7 bases match TRBD1. V was pared by 0 bases and J by 3 bases, with 5 bases of the junction left unmatched. CDR1 and CDR2 (germline): GTSNPN, SVGIG (reference sequence). The CDR3 is 14 residues long.

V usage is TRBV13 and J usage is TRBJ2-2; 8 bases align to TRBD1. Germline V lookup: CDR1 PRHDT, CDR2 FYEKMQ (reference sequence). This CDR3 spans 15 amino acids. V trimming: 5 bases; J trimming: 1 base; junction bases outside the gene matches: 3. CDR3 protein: CASSQGTGNTGELFF. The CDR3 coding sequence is TGTGCCAGCAGCCAGGGGACAGGGAACACCGGGGAGCTGTTTTTT.

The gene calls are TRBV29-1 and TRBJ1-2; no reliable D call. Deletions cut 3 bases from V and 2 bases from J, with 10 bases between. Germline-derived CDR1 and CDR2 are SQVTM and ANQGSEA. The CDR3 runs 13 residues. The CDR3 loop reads CSVDSGSNYGYTF. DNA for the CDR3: TGCAGCGTTGATTCAGGTTCCAACTATGGCTACACCTTC.

The CDR3, as DNA: TGCGCCAGCAGGCCAGGGGACGCGGGCTACACCTTC. Translation: CASRPGDAGYTF. The rearrangement joins TRBV5-1 to TRBJ1-2; D perhaps matches TRBD1 (6 bases). The V end lost 5 bases, the J end lost 8 bases, and 13 bases lay between the germline ends. CDR1 and CDR2 (germline): SGHRS, YFSETQ. There are 12 residues in the CDR3.

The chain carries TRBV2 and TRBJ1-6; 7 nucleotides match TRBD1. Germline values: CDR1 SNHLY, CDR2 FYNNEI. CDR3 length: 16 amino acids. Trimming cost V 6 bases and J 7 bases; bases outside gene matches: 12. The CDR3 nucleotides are TGTGCCAGCAGGAGGGGGGCCGGGACAGAGAATTCACCCCTCCACTTT. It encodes CASRRGAGTENSPLHF.

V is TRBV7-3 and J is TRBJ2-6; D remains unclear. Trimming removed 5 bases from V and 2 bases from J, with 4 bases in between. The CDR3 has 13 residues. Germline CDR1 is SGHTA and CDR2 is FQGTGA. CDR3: CASSPAGANVLTF. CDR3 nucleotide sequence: TGTGCCAGCAGCCCGGCTGGGGCCAACGTCCTGACTTTC.

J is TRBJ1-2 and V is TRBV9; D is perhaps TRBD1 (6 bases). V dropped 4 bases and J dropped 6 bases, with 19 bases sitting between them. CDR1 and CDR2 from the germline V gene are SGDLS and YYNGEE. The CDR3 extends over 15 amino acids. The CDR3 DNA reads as TGTGCCAGCAGCCCGAGTGGGGGCGCCTGGGATGGCTACACCTTC. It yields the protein CASSPSGGAWDGYTF.

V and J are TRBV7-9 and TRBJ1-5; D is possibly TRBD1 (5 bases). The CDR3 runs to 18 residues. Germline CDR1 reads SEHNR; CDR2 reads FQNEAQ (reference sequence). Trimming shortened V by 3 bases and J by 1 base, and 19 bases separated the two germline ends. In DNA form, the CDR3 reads TGTGCCAGCAGCTTTCGGACGGGGGACGGTAGGAGCAATCAGCCCCAGCATTTT. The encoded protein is CASSFRTGDGRSNQPQHF.

CDR3 protein: CASSLRDRENYGYTF. The CDR3 nucleotides are TGTGCCAGCAGCCTTAGGGACAGGGAGAACTATGGCTACACCTTC. V is TRBV13 and J is TRBJ1-2, with 9 bases identical to TRBD1. The junction had 6 bases not matched to a gene; V was cut back by 5 bases and J by 2 bases. This CDR3 has 15 residues. Per germline, CDR1 PRHDT and CDR2 FYEKMQ (reference sequence).

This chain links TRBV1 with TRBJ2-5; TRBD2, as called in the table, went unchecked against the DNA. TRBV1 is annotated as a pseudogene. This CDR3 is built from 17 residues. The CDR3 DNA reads TGCACCAGCAGCCAAGAACACCCAGCGGGGGGCCAAGAGACCCAGTACTTC. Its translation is CTSSQEHPAGGQETQYF.

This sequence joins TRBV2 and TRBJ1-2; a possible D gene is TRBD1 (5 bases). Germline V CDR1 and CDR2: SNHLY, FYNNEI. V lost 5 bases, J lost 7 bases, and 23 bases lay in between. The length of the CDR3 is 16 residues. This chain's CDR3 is CASSNKKGQPPGGYTF. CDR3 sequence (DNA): TGTGCCAGCAGTAACAAGAAAGGACAACCCCCGGGTGGCTACACCTTC.

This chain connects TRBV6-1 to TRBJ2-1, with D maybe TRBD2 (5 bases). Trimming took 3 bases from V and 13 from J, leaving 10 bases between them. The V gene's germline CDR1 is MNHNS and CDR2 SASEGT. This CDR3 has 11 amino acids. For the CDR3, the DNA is TGTGCCAGCAGTGATATGGCTAGCCAGTTCTTC. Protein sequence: CASSDMASQFF.

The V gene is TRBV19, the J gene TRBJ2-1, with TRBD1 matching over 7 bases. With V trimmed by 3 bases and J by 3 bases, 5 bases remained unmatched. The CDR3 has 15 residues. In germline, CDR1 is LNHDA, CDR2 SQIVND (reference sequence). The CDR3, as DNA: TGTGCCAGTAGTATGGGGGACAGAGGCTACAATGAGCAGTTCTTC. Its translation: CASSMGDRGYNEQFF.

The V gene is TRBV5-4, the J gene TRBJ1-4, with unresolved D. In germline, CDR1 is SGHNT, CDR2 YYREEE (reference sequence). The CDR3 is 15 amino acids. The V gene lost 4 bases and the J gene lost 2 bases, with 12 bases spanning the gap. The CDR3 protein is CASSPGSPTNEKLFF. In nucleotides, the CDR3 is TGTGCCAGCAGCCCCGGGAGTCCCACTAATGAAAAACTGTTTTTT.

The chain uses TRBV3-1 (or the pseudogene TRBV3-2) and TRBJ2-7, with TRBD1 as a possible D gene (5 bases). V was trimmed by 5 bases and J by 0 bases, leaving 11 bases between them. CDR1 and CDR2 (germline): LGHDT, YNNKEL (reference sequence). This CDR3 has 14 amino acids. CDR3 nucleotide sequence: TGTGCCAGCAGCGGCCGACAGTACTCCTACGAGCAGTACTTC. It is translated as CASSGRQYSYEQYF.